A selection of T cell receptor beta chains follows, all from one sample in a study of regulatory T cells in long-lasting Graves disease. TCRdb redid the calling of the multiplex PCR reads with MiXCR, one entry per CDR3 protein. The sample includes approximately 470,000 distinct CDR3 sequences, around 20% of them seen just once. The material was peripheral blood mononuclear cells (PBMCs), obtained when the disease was refractory, from a patient treated with antithyroid drugs. These receptors were obtained from a female donor with Graves disease. CDR3s include the opening cysteine and the closing phenylalanine or tryptophan. A D gene is named only where the DNA matches it firmly. Clone size is stated in some rows and not others, as once, few, many or a class when expanded.

j_gene: TRBJ1-1; abundance: many; d_gene: -; v_gene: TRBV2; CDR3aa: CASRSPGETNTEAFF; CDR3nt: TGTGCCAGCAGGTCCCCAGGGGAGACGAACACTGAAGCTTTCTTT
j_gene: TRBJ1-1; abundance: many; d_gene: TRBD1; v_gene: TRBV5-1; CDR3aa: CASSTGQAHTEAFF; CDR3nt: TGCGCCAGCAGCACGGGACAGGCTCACACTGAAGCTTTCTTT
j_gene: TRBJ2-1; abundance: few; d_gene: -; v_gene: TRBV27; CDR3aa: CASSLTNPSWGSDEQFF; CDR3nt: TGTGCCAGCAGTTTGACAAACCCGTCTTGGGGCTCGGATGAGCAGTTCTTC
j_gene: TRBJ1-2; abundance: few; d_gene: -; v_gene: TRBV29-1; CDR3aa: CSVRLEDGLYGYTF; CDR3nt: TGCAGCGTGCGGCTCGAGGACGGGCTCTATGGCTACACCTTC
j_gene: TRBJ2-7; abundance: -; d_gene: -; v_gene: TRBV11-2; CDR3aa: CASGDVTSYREQYF; CDR3nt: TGTGCCAGCGGCGACGTTACTAGTTACCGCGAGCAGTACTTC
j_gene: TRBJ2-1; abundance: few; d_gene: TRBD1; v_gene: TRBV27; CDR3aa: CASSLWGQTWDNEQFF; CDR3nt: TGTGCCAGCAGTTTATGGGGACAGACCTGGGATAATGAGCAGTTCTTC
j_gene: TRBJ2-1; abundance: -; d_gene: -; v_gene: TRBV28; CDR3aa: CANHHRTGDNEQFF; CDR3nt: TGTGCCAACCACCACCGAACGGGGGACAATGAGCAGTTCTTC
j_gene: TRBJ1-4; abundance: -; d_gene: TRBD1; v_gene: TRBV7-9; CDR3aa: CASSLRDSEKLFF; CDR3nt: TGTGCCAGCAGCTTACGGGACAGCGAAAAACTGTTTTTT
j_gene: TRBJ2-7; abundance: many; d_gene: -; v_gene: TRBV7-8; CDR3aa: CASSLGLETYEQYF; CDR3nt: TGTGCCAGCAGCTTAGGACTAGAGACCTACGAGCAGTACTTC
j_gene: TRBJ1-3; abundance: -; d_gene: -; v_gene: TRBV20-1; CDR3aa: CSARNPSEYTIYF; CDR3nt: TGCAGTGCTAGAAACCCCTCGGAGTACACCATATATTTT
j_gene: TRBJ2-7; abundance: many; d_gene: TRBD2; v_gene: TRBV12-3/TRBV12-4; CDR3aa: CASSWTSGNIYEQYF; CDR3nt: TGTGCCAGCAGCTGGACTAGCGGGAATATCTACGAGCAGTACTTC
j_gene: TRBJ2-2; abundance: -; d_gene: -; v_gene: TRBV29-1; CDR3aa: CSVLVEGIYTGELFF; CDR3nt: TGCAGCGTCCTGGTTGAGGGTATCTACACCGGGGAGCTGTTTTTT
j_gene: TRBJ2-2; abundance: many; d_gene: -; v_gene: TRBV19; CDR3aa: CASEGGVTGELFF; CDR3nt: TGTGCCAGTGAAGGAGGTGTCACCGGGGAGCTGTTTTTT
j_gene: TRBJ2-7; abundance: -; d_gene: TRBD2; v_gene: TRBV19; CDR3aa: CASSRGGRIPYEQYF; CDR3nt: TGTGCCAGTAGTCGCGGCGGGAGGATTCCCTACGAGCAGTACTTC
j_gene: TRBJ2-5; abundance: many; d_gene: -; v_gene: TRBV27; CDR3aa: CASSFRGTLPETQYF; CDR3nt: TGTGCCAGCAGTTTTCGGGGGACGCTCCCAGAGACCCAGTACTTC
j_gene: TRBJ1-1; abundance: many; d_gene: -; v_gene: TRBV12-3/TRBV12-4; CDR3aa: CASSFGERGTTEAFF; CDR3nt: TGTGCCAGCAGTTTCGGCGAGAGGGGGACCACTGAAGCTTTCTTT
j_gene: TRBJ2-7; abundance: few; d_gene: -; v_gene: TRBV3-1; CDR3aa: CASSQESGRFYEQYF; CDR3nt: TGTGCCAGCAGCCAAGAAAGCGGGCGATTCTACGAGCAGTACTTC
j_gene: TRBJ2-3; abundance: -; d_gene: -; v_gene: TRBV9; CDR3aa: CASSSLGKTDTQYF; CDR3nt: TGTGCCAGCAGCTCCCTGGGGAAGACAGATACGCAGTATTTT